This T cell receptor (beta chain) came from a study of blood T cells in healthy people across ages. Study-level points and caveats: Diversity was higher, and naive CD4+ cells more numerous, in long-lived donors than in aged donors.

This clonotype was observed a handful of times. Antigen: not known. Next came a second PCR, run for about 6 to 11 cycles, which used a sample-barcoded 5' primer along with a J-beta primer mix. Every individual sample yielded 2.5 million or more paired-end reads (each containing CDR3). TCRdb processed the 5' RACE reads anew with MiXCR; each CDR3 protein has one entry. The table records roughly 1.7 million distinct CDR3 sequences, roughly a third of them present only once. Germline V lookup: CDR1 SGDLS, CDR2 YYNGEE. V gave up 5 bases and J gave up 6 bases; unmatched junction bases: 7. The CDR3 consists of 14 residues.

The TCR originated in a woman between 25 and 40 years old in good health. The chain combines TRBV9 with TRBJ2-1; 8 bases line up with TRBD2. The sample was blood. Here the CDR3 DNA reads TGTGCCAGCAGTGCCGCCGGGACTAGCAATGAGCAGTTCTTC. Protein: CASSAAGTSNEQFF.